The 21 T cell receptor beta chains presented below share a single source sample, sequenced in a study of cytomegalovirus exposure and HLA in healthy donors. The study ran its PCR with 60 Vbeta and 13 Jbeta primers. Method: immunoSEQ multiplex PCR; TCRdb's copy keeps in-frame clones and lacks some. This sample has more than 95,000 clones, with over 60% found just once. The specimen sequenced was PBMCs. These receptors were taken from a man aged 55 to 70 in good health and CMV-seropositive.

The chain couples TRBV6-1 to TRBJ1-3; D gene ambiguous. The CDR3 runs 14 residues. Trimming cost V 2 bases and J 0 bases, with 5 bases left between them. Germline V lookup: CDR1 MNHNS, CDR2 SASEGT. CDR3 DNA sequence: TGTGCCAGCAGTGAAATCCACTCTGGAAACACCATATATTTT. Translated, it gives CASSEIHSGNTIYF.

The rearrangement joins TRBV9 to TRBJ2-1; D is ambiguous. CDR1 SGDLS and CDR2 YYNGEE come from the germline V gene. V shed 0 bases and J shed 0 bases, with 10 bases lying between them. There are 16 residues in the CDR3. CDR3 DNA sequence: TGTGCCAGCAGCGTAGAAGCGCCTTACTCCTACAATGAGCAGTTCTTC. Translation gives CASSVEAPYSYNEQFF.

This chain uses TRBV6-1 with TRBJ1-1; D ambiguous. The CDR3 is 13 amino acids. Deletions cut 6 bases from V and 5 bases from J, with 13 bases between. In germline, CDR1 is MNHNS, CDR2 SASEGT. In DNA form, the CDR3 reads TGTGCCAGCAGAGGAGGAGTGGGGACTGAAGCTTTCTTT. As protein: CASRGGVGTEAFF.

The chain combines TRBV30 with TRBJ2-7; 13 bases line up with TRBD2. Germline assignment: CDR1 GTSNPN and CDR2 SVGIG (reference sequence). The CDR3 is made up of 14 amino acids. Unmatched junction bases numbered 4, after V lost 4 bases and J lost 4 bases. CDR3 sequence: CAWNGLAGEYEQYF. The CDR3 DNA sequence: TGTGCCTGGAATGGACTAGCGGGGGAATACGAGCAGTACTTC.

This clone has only a few counts. The chain employs TRBV6-6 and TRBJ2-2; tentatively, D is TRBD1 (5 bases). The germline V gene encodes CDR1 MNHNY and CDR2 SVGAGI (reference sequence). This CDR3 has 15 residues. V was trimmed by 2 bases and J by 4 bases, leaving 11 bases between them. The CDR3 protein is CASSYPTAGTGELFF. For the CDR3, the DNA is TGTGCCAGCAGTTACCCGACAGCCGGCACCGGGGAGCTGTTTTTT.

The chain links TRBV28 to TRBJ2-7, with a tentative D call TRBD2 (5 bases). The CDR3 contains 14 residues. The germline V and J ends were trimmed by 8 bases and 2 bases, with 16 bases remaining between them. Germline lookup yields CDR1 MDHEN and CDR2 SYDVKM. The CDR3: CASLRGGLTYEQYF. The CDR3 DNA is TGTGCCAGCCTCCGGGGTGGGCTTACCTACGAGCAGTACTTC. Based on the CDR3 plus reference TRBV28 and TRBJ2-7, the full variable domain is DVKVTQSSRYLVKRTGEKVFLECVQDMDHENMFWYRQDPGLGLRLIYFSYDVKMKEKGDIPEGYSVSREKKERFSLILESASTNQTSMYLCASLRGGLTYEQYFGPGTRLTVT.

The V gene is TRBV27, the J gene TRBJ1-1, with D unresolved. The CDR3 contains 15 residues. Per germline, CDR1 MNHEY and CDR2 SMNVEV (reference sequence). The ends were cut back, 11 bases at V and 3 bases at J, with 22 bases in the middle. CDR3 amino acids: CAAREIGRKDTEAFF. The CDR3 region has the DNA TGTGCCGCTCGAGAAATAGGGAGAAAAGACACTGAAGCTTTCTTT.

The chain recombines TRBV6-1 with TRBJ1-5; D is perhaps TRBD1 (5 bases). V lost 6 bases and J lost 3, with 9 bases in between. Germline V lookup: CDR1 MNHNS, CDR2 SASEGT. The CDR3 is made up of 13 amino acids. CDR3: CASRRQHNQPQHF. In nucleotides, the CDR3 is TGTGCCAGCAGAAGACAGCACAATCAGCCCCAGCATTTT.

CDR3 DNA: TGTGCCAGCAGCTTAGCTGGGACAATTAATGAAAAACTGTTTTTT. Translating it yields CASSLAGTINEKLFF. The genes are TRBV7-8 and TRBJ1-4; a possible D gene is TRBD1 (6 bases). Trimming stripped 0 bases from V and 4 bases from J, with 9 bases between. Germline assignment: CDR1 SGHVS and CDR2 FQNEAQ. The CDR3 extends over 15 amino acids.

A few counts support this clone. The genes are TRBV5-6 and TRBJ1-5, with TRBD1 as a possible D gene (5 bases). Germline V lookup: CDR1 SGHDT, CDR2 YYEEEE. V lost 4 bases to trimming and J lost 1 base, with 15 bases between them. This CDR3 region has 16 residues. DNA of the CDR3: TGTGCCAGCAGCACTTCGACAGCGTTCAGCAATCAGCCCCAGCATTTT. It encodes CASSTSTAFSNQPQHF.

This sequence joins TRBV11-2 and TRBJ1-6; weak D call: TRBD1 (5 bases). The V and J ends lost 5 bases and 8 bases respectively, with 13 bases between them. CDR1 SGHAT and CDR2 FQNNGV come from the germline V gene. The CDR3 length is 14 residues. The CDR3 loop reads CASSLRVGDSPLHF. DNA for the CDR3: TGTGCCAGCAGCCTTAGGGTAGGGGATTCACCCCTCCACTTT.

This chain uses TRBV5-1 with TRBJ2-1, with D perhaps TRBD1 (5 bases). The V end lost 4 bases, the J end lost 8 bases, and 16 bases lay between the germline ends. Germline V gives CDR1 SGHRS, CDR2 YFSETQ. There are 14 residues in the CDR3. The CDR3 DNA follows: TGCGCCAGCAGCCCAGATTCTCAGGGTTATGAGCAGTTCTTC. Protein sequence: CASSPDSQGYEQFF.

This chain connects TRBV7-9 to TRBJ2-2; TRBD2 aligns across 11 bases. Losses at the gene ends were 10 bases for V and 2 bases for J; bases not matched to a gene: 12. Germline loops: CDR1 SEHNR, CDR2 FQNEAQ (reference sequence). The CDR3 has 17 residues. CDR3 DNA: TGTGCCACTACCGTGTGGCTAGCGGGGGGAAACACCGGGGAGCTGTTTTTT. As protein: CATTVWLAGGNTGELFF.

The J gene is TRBJ1-6, the V gene TRBV6-1; D is unclear. From germline, CDR1 is MNHNS and CDR2 SASEGT. The CDR3 spans 12 residues. With 8 bases removed from V and 10 bases from J, the gap between germline ends came to 12 bases. CDR3: CASGREGSPLHF. CDR3 bases: TGTGCCAGCGGGAGGGAAGGATCACCCCTCCACTTT.

This rearrangement joins TRBV2 to TRBJ1-1, with D unclear. This CDR3 spans 14 amino acids. V lost 6 bases, J lost 3 bases, and 14 bases lay in between. CDR1 is SNHLY and CDR2 is FYNNEI in the germline V gene. The DNA of the CDR3 is TGTGCCAGCAGCACCCAGACGGGGTACACTGAAGCTTTCTTT. Its protein product is CASSTQTGYTEAFF.

This chain links TRBV6-4 with TRBJ2-3; D might be TRBD1 (6 bases). V was clipped by 8 bases and J by 4 bases, with 16 bases between them. CDR3 length: 14 amino acids. Germline V gene data show CDR1 as MRHNA and CDR2 as SNTAGT. The DNA of the CDR3 is TGTGCCAGCGCGGAACAGGGCTCCGCAGATACGCAGTATTTT. Translated: CASAEQGSADTQYF.

The chain links TRBV30 to TRBJ1-5; D is uncertain. CDR1 and CDR2 from the germline V gene are GTSNPN and SVGIG (reference sequence). The CDR3 sequence is 15 residues long. V lost 3 bases and J lost 4, with 16 bases in between. CDR3 in DNA: TGTGCCTGGAGCCCGCCGGGTCAGAGGAATCAGCCCCAGCATTTT. This sequence encodes CAWSPPGQRNQPQHF.

The gene calls are TRBV2 and TRBJ1-2, with 9 nucleotides matching TRBD1. The V gene end was trimmed by 3 bases and the J gene end by 5 bases; junction bases not matched to a gene: 4. From germline, CDR1 is SNHLY and CDR2 FYNNEI. The CDR3 runs to 14 residues. CDR3 loop: CASSDTGTGYGYTF. For the CDR3, the DNA is TGTGCCAGCAGTGACACCGGGACAGGGTATGGCTACACCTTC.

The chain links TRBV5-5 to TRBJ1-6, with TRBD1 identical over 7 bases. Germline CDR1 is SGHKS and CDR2 is YYEKEE (reference sequence). The ends lost 4 bases at V and 0 bases at J; junction bases unmatched: 10. The CDR3 covers 18 residues. The CDR3 nucleotides read TGTGCCAGCAGCCCAAGGACAGGTAGGAGCTCCTATAATTCACCCCTCCACTTT. Its translation: CASSPRTGRSSYNSPLHF. Full variable domain (rest looked up from reference TRBV5-5 and TRBJ1-6): DAGVTQSPTHLIKTRGQQVTLRCSPISGHKSVSWYQQVLGQGPQFIFQYYEKEERGRGNFPDRFSARQFPNYSSELNVNALLLGDSALYLCASSPRTGRSSYNSPLHFGNGTRLTVT.

The V and J genes are TRBV7-9 and TRBJ1-2; D ambiguous. V was clipped by 7 bases and J by 5 bases, with 14 bases between them. This CDR3 is built from 13 residues. Germline lookup yields CDR1 SEHNR and CDR2 FQNEAQ (reference sequence). CDR3 DNA sequence: TGTGCCAGCACCGGACGAAGAGGGTATGGCTACACCTTC. Protein: CASTGRRGYGYTF.

The rearrangement links TRBV27 to TRBJ1-2; TRBD1 matches at 8 bases. The CDR3 is 13 amino acids. J lost 3 bases, V lost 8 bases, and 5 bases had no gene match. Germline V gene lookup returns CDR1 MNHEY and CDR2 SMNVEV (reference sequence). CDR3 region: CASGNRGDYGYTF. The DNA of the CDR3 is TGTGCCAGCGGGAACAGGGGGGACTATGGCTACACCTTC.